A selection of T cell receptor beta chains follows, all from one sample in a study of T cell changes during pregnancy in multiple sclerosis. Sequencing was performed with immunoSEQ multiplex PCR; in TCRdb, only in-frame clones are kept and a portion is missing. The sample contains some 48,000 clones, about 96% of which appear only once. Sample: peripheral blood, taken in the second trimester of pregnancy. The receptor set was obtained from a female donor with multiple sclerosis, enrolled in a pregnancy study. The CDR3 runs from the conserved cysteine through the conserved F or W. A D gene is named only where the DNA matches it firmly. Clone size is given for some rows only: seen once, a few or many times, or a class if the clone is expanded.

v_gene: TRBV9; abundance: .; j_gene: TRBJ2-3; d_gene: TRBD1; CDR3nt: TGTGCCAGCAGCGCCCGGGACAGGGGCACAGATACGCAGTATTTT; CDR3aa: CASSARDRGTDTQYF
v_gene: TRBV10-3; abundance: .; j_gene: TRBJ2-3; d_gene: TRBD2; CDR3nt: TGTGCCATCAGGACCGGGACTAGCGGTAGCACAGATACGCAGTATTTT; CDR3aa: CAIRTGTSGSTDTQYF
v_gene: TRBV5-4; abundance: .; j_gene: TRBJ2-5; d_gene: .; CDR3nt: TGTGCCAGCAGCTTCGCAGGGGGGCAAGAGACCCAGTACTTC; CDR3aa: CASSFAGGQETQYF
v_gene: TRBV5-1; abundance: .; j_gene: TRBJ1-1; d_gene: .; CDR3nt: TGCGCCAGCAGGGGCCCAACGGGGGATGCTTTCTTT; CDR3aa: CASRGPTGDAFF
v_gene: TRBV28; abundance: .; j_gene: TRBJ2-1; d_gene: .; CDR3nt: TGTGCCAGCAGTGTTTCGCCGCGACTGGAGCAGTTCTTC; CDR3aa: CASSVSPRLEQFF
v_gene: TRBV4-3; abundance: .; j_gene: TRBJ2-3; d_gene: TRBD2; CDR3nt: TGCGCCAGCAGCCAAGAACTAGCGGGGGGCACAGATACGCAGTATTTT; CDR3aa: CASSQELAGGTDTQYF
v_gene: TRBV9; abundance: .; j_gene: TRBJ2-3; d_gene: .; CDR3nt: TGTGCCAGCAGCGTAGGTCGAGATACGCAGTATTTT; CDR3aa: CASSVGRDTQYF
v_gene: TRBV2; abundance: .; j_gene: TRBJ2-7; d_gene: .; CDR3nt: TGTGCCAGCAGTGACGGTGAGCAGTACTTC; CDR3aa: CASSDGEQYF
v_gene: TRBV7-6; abundance: .; j_gene: TRBJ2-1; d_gene: TRBD2; CDR3nt: TGTGCCAGCAGCTTAGCGATGGCGTCTAGCGGGACTGAGCAGTTCTTC; CDR3aa: CASSLAMASSGTEQFF
v_gene: TRBV19; abundance: few; j_gene: TRBJ2-2; d_gene: .; CDR3nt: TGTGCCAGTAGTATGTCGTACGGGGAGCTGTTTTTT; CDR3aa: CASSMSYGELFF
v_gene: TRBV9; abundance: .; j_gene: TRBJ2-3; d_gene: TRBD1; CDR3nt: TGTGCCAGCAGCGGACAGGGTTCGGACACAGATACGCAGTATTTT; CDR3aa: CASSGQGSDTDTQYF
v_gene: TRBV27; abundance: .; j_gene: TRBJ2-7; d_gene: TRBD2; CDR3nt: TGTGCCAGCAGTCCCCACGGGACTAGCGGGAGTCGCGAGCAGTACTTC; CDR3aa: CASSPHGTSGSREQYF
v_gene: TRBV6-1; abundance: .; j_gene: TRBJ1-2; d_gene: TRBD1; CDR3nt: TGTGCCAGCAGGCTTCCGGGACAGGGGGTCGGCTACACCTTC; CDR3aa: CASRLPGQGVGYTF
v_gene: TRBV7-9; abundance: .; j_gene: TRBJ2-1; d_gene: TRBD2; CDR3nt: TGTGCCAGCAGCTTACATCGGACTAGCGGGAGACGTGAGCAGTTCTTC; CDR3aa: CASSLHRTSGRREQFF
v_gene: TRBV11-2; abundance: .; j_gene: TRBJ1-1; d_gene: .; CDR3nt: TGTGCCAGTCGAAGGGGGTTCGACACTGAAGCTTTCTTT; CDR3aa: CASRRGFDTEAFF
v_gene: TRBV18; abundance: .; j_gene: TRBJ2-3; d_gene: TRBD2; CDR3nt: TGTGCCAGCTCATGGCGGGAGACAGATACGCAGTATTTT; CDR3aa: CASSWRETDTQYF
v_gene: TRBV6-5; abundance: .; j_gene: TRBJ1-5; d_gene: .; CDR3nt: TGTGCCAGCAGTTACGTGGCAGCAGGTCAGCCCCAGCATTTT; CDR3aa: CASSYVAAGQPQHF
v_gene: TRBV7-2; abundance: .; j_gene: TRBJ2-1; d_gene: TRBD2; CDR3nt: TGTGCCAGCAGCTTAGGGGCGGGAGGGCAGACTGAGCAGTTCTTC; CDR3aa: CASSLGAGGQTEQFF
v_gene: TRBV4-2; abundance: .; j_gene: TRBJ2-4; d_gene: TRBD1; CDR3nt: TGTGCCAGCAGTCTGGGACAGACGGCCAAAAACATTCAGTACTTC; CDR3aa: CASSLGQTAKNIQYF
v_gene: TRBV6-5; abundance: .; j_gene: TRBJ2-2; d_gene: TRBD1; CDR3nt: TGTGCCAGCAGTTACAGCAGGGGGATTAACACCGGGGAGCTGTTTTTT; CDR3aa: CASSYSRGINTGELFF
v_gene: TRBV2; abundance: .; j_gene: TRBJ1-5; d_gene: .; CDR3nt: TGTGCCAGCAGTGAGGAGGGCAGACAGCCCCAGCATTTT; CDR3aa: CASSEEGRQPQHF
v_gene: TRBV11-1; abundance: .; j_gene: TRBJ1-1; d_gene: TRBD1; CDR3nt: TGTGCCAGCAGCGGGCGGACAGGGGCGGAGACTGAAGCTTTCTTT; CDR3aa: CASSGRTGAETEAFF
v_gene: TRBV4-3; abundance: .; j_gene: TRBJ2-6; d_gene: .; CDR3nt: TGCGCCAGCAGCCAAGCCTCAGAGGGGGTCTCTGGGGCCAACGTCCTGACTTTC; CDR3aa: CASSQASEGVSGANVLTF
v_gene: TRBV7-8; abundance: .; j_gene: TRBJ2-7; d_gene: .; CDR3nt: TGTGCCAGCAGCTTAGCCCTCCTGGGGCTCGAGCAGTACTTC; CDR3aa: CASSLALLGLEQYF
v_gene: TRBV11-2; abundance: .; j_gene: TRBJ2-3; d_gene: TRBD2; CDR3nt: TGTGCCAGCAGCTTAGGATATCGCGGGAGGGCCTCAGATACGCAGTATTTT; CDR3aa: CASSLGYRGRASDTQYF
v_gene: TRBV27; abundance: .; j_gene: TRBJ2-7; d_gene: TRBD1; CDR3nt: TGTGCCAGCAGGCACCGAGCCGGGACAGGGGGCGCGTACGAGCAGTACTTC; CDR3aa: CASRHRAGTGGAYEQYF
v_gene: TRBV11-1; abundance: .; j_gene: TRBJ1-3; d_gene: .; CDR3nt: TGTGCCAGCAGCTCGCCGGACAGTGCGCTAAGGGGAAACACCATATATTTT; CDR3aa: CASSSPDSALRGNTIYF
v_gene: TRBV19; abundance: .; j_gene: TRBJ1-2; d_gene: TRBD1; CDR3nt: TGTGCCAGTAGTATAGACGACAGGGACTATGGCTACACCTTC; CDR3aa: CASSIDDRDYGYTF
v_gene: TRBV9; abundance: .; j_gene: TRBJ2-1; d_gene: TRBD2; CDR3nt: TGTGCCAGCAGCGTAGGTAGCGGGAGCATATCCTACAATGAGCAGTTCTTC; CDR3aa: CASSVGSGSISYNEQFF
v_gene: TRBV6-6; abundance: .; j_gene: TRBJ2-7; d_gene: TRBD2; CDR3nt: TGTGCCAGCGGAACAGCGGGAGTTCCTGGCTACGAGCAGTACTTC; CDR3aa: CASGTAGVPGYEQYF
v_gene: TRBV21-1; abundance: .; j_gene: TRBJ2-3; d_gene: .; CDR3nt: TGTGCCAGCAGCACTAGCGGTCCCACAGATACGCAGTATTTT; CDR3aa: CASSTSGPTDTQYF
v_gene: TRBV6-1; abundance: .; j_gene: TRBJ2-7; d_gene: TRBD1; CDR3nt: TGTGCCAGCAGCCTAAACGGGACAGGGTCTTACGAGCAGTACTTC; CDR3aa: CASSLNGTGSYEQYF
v_gene: TRBV11-2; abundance: .; j_gene: TRBJ2-7; d_gene: .; CDR3nt: TGTGCCAGCGGTCGAGGCCCAGTGCCCTACGAGCAGTACTTC; CDR3aa: CASGRGPVPYEQYF
v_gene: TRBV11-2; abundance: .; j_gene: TRBJ2-2; d_gene: TRBD2; CDR3nt: TGTGCCAGCAGCTTAATCCGGCGGGAGGCCGGGGAGCTGTTTTTT; CDR3aa: CASSLIRREAGELFF
v_gene: TRBV5-1; abundance: .; j_gene: TRBJ1-1; d_gene: .; CDR3nt: TGCGCCAGCAGCTTGTACGGGGTACTCACTGAAGCTTTCTTT; CDR3aa: CASSLYGVLTEAFF
v_gene: TRBV6-5; abundance: .; j_gene: TRBJ2-1; d_gene: .; CDR3nt: TGTGCCAGCAGGATTAGGGGGAACAATGAGCAGTTCTTC; CDR3aa: CASRIRGNNEQFF
v_gene: TRBV12-5; abundance: .; j_gene: TRBJ1-4; d_gene: TRBD1; CDR3nt: TGTGCTAGTGCCTGGACAGGGGGTAATGAAAAACTGTTTTTT; CDR3aa: CASAWTGGNEKLFF
v_gene: TRBV27; abundance: .; j_gene: TRBJ2-3; d_gene: .; CDR3nt: TGTGCCAGCAGTTTTATAGGGGGTAGCACAGATACGCAGTATTTT; CDR3aa: CASSFIGGSTDTQYF
v_gene: TRBV4-1; abundance: .; j_gene: TRBJ1-2; d_gene: .; CDR3nt: TGCGCCAGCAGCTCCCAGGGAAATTTCTATGGCTACACCTTC; CDR3aa: CASSSQGNFYGYTF
v_gene: TRBV7-2; abundance: once; j_gene: TRBJ1-2; d_gene: .; CDR3nt: TGTGCCAGCAGCTTGGACAGAACCTATGGCTACACCTTC; CDR3aa: CASSLDRTYGYTF
v_gene: TRBV10-1; abundance: .; j_gene: TRBJ2-5; d_gene: TRBD2; CDR3nt: TGCGCCAGCAGTGAGGGAATAGCGGGGAACCAAGAGACCCAGTACTTC; CDR3aa: CASSEGIAGNQETQYF
v_gene: TRBV2; abundance: .; j_gene: TRBJ1-2; d_gene: .; CDR3nt: TGTGCCAGCAGTGAAAGGGCCCGACAGGTCTATGGCTACACCTTC; CDR3aa: CASSERARQVYGYTF
v_gene: TRBV9; abundance: .; j_gene: TRBJ1-1; d_gene: .; CDR3nt: TGTGCCAGCACGACAGGAGACCCAGCCGCTGAAGCTTTCTTT; CDR3aa: CASTTGDPAAEAFF
v_gene: TRBV7-9; abundance: .; j_gene: TRBJ2-1; d_gene: TRBD2; CDR3nt: TGTGCCAGCAGCCCCCTAGCGGAGGGAGGTGAGCAGTTCTTC; CDR3aa: CASSPLAEGGEQFF
v_gene: TRBV7-8; abundance: once; j_gene: TRBJ2-5; d_gene: TRBD2; CDR3nt: TGTGCCAGCAGCCTTGGACTAGCGGGAATGGGAGAGACCCAGTACTTC; CDR3aa: CASSLGLAGMGETQYF
v_gene: TRBV5-4; abundance: .; j_gene: TRBJ2-1; d_gene: .; CDR3nt: TGTGCCAGCAGCTTGGGTTCAGGGGGGAGGCACAATGAGCAGTTCTTC; CDR3aa: CASSLGSGGRHNEQFF
v_gene: TRBV2; abundance: .; j_gene: TRBJ2-3; d_gene: .; CDR3nt: TGTGCCAGCAGCGGGACTTCTAGCACAGATACGCAGTATTTT; CDR3aa: CASSGTSSTDTQYF
v_gene: TRBV19; abundance: .; j_gene: TRBJ1-4; d_gene: .; CDR3nt: TGTGCCAGTAGTATGTCGAGACAGGCGGCCGAAAAACTGTTTTTT; CDR3aa: CASSMSRQAAEKLFF
v_gene: TRBV6-1; abundance: .; j_gene: TRBJ2-3; d_gene: TRBD1; CDR3nt: TGTGCCAGCAAACAGGGGCCCACCACAGATACGCAGTATTTT; CDR3aa: CASKQGPTTDTQYF
v_gene: TRBV2; abundance: .; j_gene: TRBJ1-1; d_gene: .; CDR3nt: TGTGCCAGCAGTGAAGGGGGGGATGAAGCTTTCTTT; CDR3aa: CASSEGGDEAFF
v_gene: TRBV9; abundance: .; j_gene: TRBJ2-7; d_gene: .; CDR3nt: TGTGCCAGCAGCCCCCGTGGCGGCTACGAGCAGTACTTC; CDR3aa: CASSPRGGYEQYF
v_gene: TRBV6-1; abundance: few; j_gene: TRBJ2-7; d_gene: .; CDR3nt: TGTGCCAGCAGCAGACAGTGGAAATCCTACGAGCAGTACTTC; CDR3aa: CASSRQWKSYEQYF
v_gene: TRBV13; abundance: .; j_gene: TRBJ2-5; d_gene: .; CDR3nt: TGTGCCAGCAGCTTACTAACCGAGGGCTCGGAGACCCAGTACTTC; CDR3aa: CASSLLTEGSETQYF
v_gene: TRBV2; abundance: few; j_gene: TRBJ1-6; d_gene: .; CDR3nt: TGTGCCAGCAGTGAATCCAGGGGCGAAAGTTCACCCCTCCACTTT; CDR3aa: CASSESRGESSPLHF
v_gene: TRBV5-4; abundance: .; j_gene: TRBJ1-1; d_gene: .; CDR3nt: TGTGCCAGCAGCTCGCCCGACTCGGATGAAGCTTTCTTT; CDR3aa: CASSSPDSDEAFF
v_gene: TRBV4-1; abundance: .; j_gene: TRBJ1-5; d_gene: .; CDR3nt: TGCGCCAGCAGCCCCGCCGACAGGACCCAGCCCCAGCATTTT; CDR3aa: CASSPADRTQPQHF
v_gene: TRBV4-1; abundance: .; j_gene: TRBJ1-5; d_gene: .; CDR3nt: TGCGCCAGCAGCCCCTCGGCGGAGGGTTTTCAGCCCCAGCATTTT; CDR3aa: CASSPSAEGFQPQHF
v_gene: TRBV7-2; abundance: .; j_gene: TRBJ1-1; d_gene: TRBD1; CDR3nt: TGTGCCAGCAGCCTAGGGACAGGGACTGAAGCTTTCTTT; CDR3aa: CASSLGTGTEAFF
v_gene: TRBV5-4; abundance: .; j_gene: TRBJ2-1; d_gene: TRBD1; CDR3nt: TGTGCCAGCAGCTTGAGGATCGGGACAGAATCCTACAATGAGCAGTTCTTC; CDR3aa: CASSLRIGTESYNEQFF
v_gene: TRBV28; abundance: .; j_gene: TRBJ2-1; d_gene: TRBD2; CDR3nt: TGTGCCAGCAGTTTCCCGGGGGGGACCGCCCCTAGCGGGAGATTGAATGAGCAGTTCTTC; CDR3aa: CASSFPGGTAPSGRLNEQFF